The clone carrying this TCR beta chain was found a few times. TCRB transcripts that were expressed got sequenced, as all of the isolated RNA had been reverse transcribed. The table came from immunoSEQ multiplex PCR; TCRdb's copy has only in-frame clones and leaves some out. The sample has 860,000 or so clones, 15% to 20% seen once. These data belong to a study of beta chain features in type 1 diabetes. V dropped 5 bases and J dropped 1; count of bases not matched to a gene: 5. This CDR3 contains 17 residues. CDR1 is SGDLS and CDR2 is YYNGEE in the germline V gene. Sequencing was done on a sample of naive CD4+ T cells from blood. This chain uses TRBV9 with TRBJ2-2; TRBD2 matches 13 bases. The TCR was taken from a woman in her late teens or twenties in good health. CDR3 in DNA: TGTGCCAGCAGTGGAACTAGCGGGAGGGTGAACACCGGGGAGCTGTTTTTT. This gives the protein CASSGTSGRVNTGELFF.